This is a list of T cell receptor beta chains from one sample in a study of OX40 agonist ivuxolimab in advanced cancers. Method: immunoSEQ multiplex PCR; TCRdb's copy keeps in-frame clones and lacks some. Counted here are tens of thousands of clones, under 90% occurring once; the ten biggest clones make up under 2%. Specimen: CD4+ or CD8+ T cells sorted from blood, collected in a trial of the OX40 agonist ivuxolimab. Receptor source: an adult with an advanced solid tumor such as melanoma, head and neck, liver or kidney cancer. Both conserved end residues are part of each CDR3. Each record gives: V gene, clone size, J gene, D gene, CDR3 protein, CDR3 DNA. A D gene is named only where the DNA matches it firmly. Not all rows give a size; the values are once, few, many and, for expanded clones, a class.

TRBV10-3,few,TRBJ2-7,-,CAFDGGQTYEQYF,TGTGCCTTCGACGGGGGACAGACTTACGAGCAGTACTTC
TRBV30,-,TRBJ2-3,-,CAWSVAPARYF,TGTGCCTGGAGTGTAGCCCCTGCTCGGTATTTT
TRBV4-3,-,TRBJ2-2,-,CASSLGARTGELFF,TGCGCCAGCAGCCTGGGGGCGCGGACCGGGGAGCTGTTTTTT
TRBV6-5,-,TRBJ1-2,-,CASRALWGLSKGYTF,TGTGCCAGCAGAGCCCTTTGGGGGTTGAGCAAAGGCTACACCTTC
TRBV7-3,-,TRBJ1-1,-,CASSLTGKSAFF,TGTGCCAGCAGCTTAACAGGGAAGTCAGCTTTCTTT
TRBV19,-,TRBJ2-5,TRBD1,CASQTGGETQYF,TGTGCCAGCCAGACAGGGGGAGAGACCCAGTACTTC
TRBV6-6,-,TRBJ1-4,-,CASSYARGPGGEKLFF,TGTGCCAGCAGTTACGCAAGGGGTCCTGGGGGTGAAAAACTGTTTTTT
TRBV6-5,-,TRBJ1-1,-,CASRRRGMNTEAFF,TGTGCCAGCAGACGGAGAGGAATGAACACTGAAGCTTTCTTT
TRBV7-2,-,TRBJ1-4,-,CASSRAGLRNEKLFF,TGTGCCAGCAGCAGAGCGGGACTCCGCAATGAAAAACTGTTTTTT
TRBV19,-,TRBJ2-2,TRBD2,CASIRSGGFNTGELFF,TGTGCCAGTATTCGCTCGGGGGGGTTCAACACCGGGGAGCTGTTTTTT
TRBV5-4,-,TRBJ1-1,-,CASSLGATRENTEAFF,TGTGCCAGCAGCTTGGGGGCGACGCGGGAAAACACTGAAGCTTTCTTT
TRBV4-2,-,TRBJ2-5,-,CASSQGFETQYF,TGTGCCAGCAGCCAAGGGTTTGAGACCCAGTACTTC
TRBV28,-,TRBJ1-2,-,CASSLGDTTPYGYTF,TGTGCCAGCAGTTTAGGGGACACAACCCCCTATGGCTACACCTTC
TRBV19,-,TRBJ1-5,TRBD1,CASSMLGGGQPQHF,TGTGCCAGTAGTATGTTAGGGGGCGGACAGCCCCAGCATTTT
TRBV4-2,-,TRBJ2-7,-,CASSLSGRRNEQYF,TGTGCCAGCAGCCTCTCGGGACGACGGAACGAGCAGTACTTC
TRBV5-1,-,TRBJ1-3,-,CASSPGSSGNTIYF,TGCGCCAGCAGCCCTGGCAGCTCTGGAAACACCATATATTTT
TRBV9,-,TRBJ2-1,-,CASSVAYNEQFF,TGTGCCAGCAGCGTAGCATACAATGAGCAGTTCTTC
TRBV16,-,TRBJ2-7,-,CASSQSWQGGAYEQYF,TGTGCCAGCAGCCAATCATGGCAGGGGGGCGCCTACGAGCAGTACTTC
TRBV7-2,-,TRBJ2-7,-,CASSLNSYEQYF,TGTGCCAGCAGCTTAAACTCCTACGAGCAGTACTTC
TRBV7-2,-,TRBJ2-7,TRBD1,CASSLPGQGSPEQYF,TGTGCCAGCAGCTTACCGGGACAGGGTTCTCCCGAGCAGTACTTC
TRBV7-2,-,TRBJ1-1,-,CASSPLRKVRNTEAFF,TGTGCCAGCAGTCCCCTCCGGAAGGTGAGGAACACTGAAGCTTTCTTT
TRBV5-1,-,TRBJ2-7,-,CASSLFGSAAHSSYEQYF,TGCGCCAGCAGCTTGTTTGGCAGTGCAGCTCATAGCTCCTACGAGCAGTACTTC
TRBV6-1,-,TRBJ2-4,TRBD1,CASSEIDRAGFQYF,TGTGCCAGCAGTGAAATTGACAGGGCTGGTTTTCAGTACTTC
TRBV28,-,TRBJ2-2,-,CASSLYGTPTGELFF,TGTGCCAGCAGTTTATACGGGACACCCACCGGGGAGCTGTTTTTT
TRBV6-6,-,TRBJ1-2,-,CASSLDPPRYGYTF,TGTGCCAGCAGTCTAGATCCCCCCCGCTATGGCTACACCTTC
TRBV6-6,-,TRBJ1-1,-,CASSPRGSNTEAFF,TGTGCCAGCAGTCCTCGGGGGTCTAACACTGAAGCTTTCTTT
TRBV9,few,TRBJ1-2,-,CASSATTTGLAYTF,TGTGCCAGCAGCGCCACCACTACAGGGTTAGCCTACACCTTC
TRBV2,few,TRBJ1-2,TRBD1,CASGQGASYGYTF,TGTGCCAGCGGTCAGGGGGCTTCCTATGGCTACACCTTC
TRBV5-8,-,TRBJ1-5,-,CASSLGHYSNQPQHF,TGTGCCAGCAGCTTGGGACACTATAGCAATCAGCCCCAGCATTTT
TRBV28,-,TRBJ2-1,-,CASRASDSYNEQFF,TGTGCCAGCAGAGCTTCAGATTCCTACAATGAGCAGTTCTTC
TRBV7-8,-,TRBJ2-5,-,CASSLVEGGQETQYF,TGTGCCAGCAGCTTAGTAGAGGGGGGACAAGAGACCCAGTACTTC
TRBV18,-,TRBJ1-1,-,CASSPQGTHTEAFF,TGTGCCAGCTCACCCCAGGGGACTCACACTGAAGCTTTCTTT
TRBV5-1,once,TRBJ2-5,TRBD1,CASSRSGGCQETQYF,TGCGCCAGCAGCCGATCAGGGGGTTGTCAAGAGACCCAGTACTTC
TRBV7-2,-,TRBJ1-3,-,CASSRDSFSGNTIYF,TGTGCCAGCAGCCGTGACAGCTTCTCTGGAAACACCATATATTTT
TRBV25-1,-,TRBJ2-6,TRBD1,CASPGQGAGANVLTF,TGTGCCAGCCCGGGACAGGGGGCTGGGGCCAACGTCCTGACTTTC
TRBV7-8,-,TRBJ1-2,-,CASSLNRVGEGYTF,TGTGCCAGCAGCTTAAACAGAGTAGGGGAGGGCTACACCTTC
TRBV7-3,-,TRBJ2-3,TRBD2,CASSSDGRLGDTQYF,TGTGCCAGCAGCTCAGACGGGAGGTTAGGGGATACGCAGTATTTT